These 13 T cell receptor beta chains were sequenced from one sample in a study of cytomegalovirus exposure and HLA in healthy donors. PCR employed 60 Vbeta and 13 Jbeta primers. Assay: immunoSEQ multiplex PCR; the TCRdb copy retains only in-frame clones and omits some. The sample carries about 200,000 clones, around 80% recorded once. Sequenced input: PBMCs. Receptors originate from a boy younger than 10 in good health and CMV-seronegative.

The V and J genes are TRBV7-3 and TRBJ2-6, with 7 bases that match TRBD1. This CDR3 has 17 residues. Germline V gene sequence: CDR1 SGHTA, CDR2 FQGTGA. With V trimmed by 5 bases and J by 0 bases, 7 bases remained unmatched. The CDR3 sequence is CASSPDRFSSGANVLTF. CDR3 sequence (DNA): TGTGCCAGCAGCCCGGACAGGTTCAGCTCTGGGGCCAACGTCCTGACTTTC. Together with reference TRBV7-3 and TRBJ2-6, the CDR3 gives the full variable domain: GAGVSQTPSNKVTEKGKYVELRCDPISGHTALYWYRQSLGQGPEFLIYFQGTGAADDSGLPNDRFFAVRPEGSVSTLKIQRTERGDSAVYLCASSPDRFSSGANVLTFGAGSRLTVL.

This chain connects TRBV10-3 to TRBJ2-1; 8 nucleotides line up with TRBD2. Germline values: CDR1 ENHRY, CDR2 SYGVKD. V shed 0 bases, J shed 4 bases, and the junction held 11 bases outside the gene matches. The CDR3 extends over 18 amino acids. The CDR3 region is CAISESSQGTRTYNEQFF. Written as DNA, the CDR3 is TGTGCCATCAGTGAGTCGAGTCAGGGGACTAGAACATACAATGAGCAGTTCTTC.

The CDR3 bases are TGTGCCAGCAGTGACTACAGGGGGCTGGAGACCCAGTACTTC. This sequence encodes CASSDYRGLETQYF. The V gene is TRBV6-1, the J gene TRBJ2-5; the match to TRBD1 covers 9 bases. Trimming took 3 bases from V and 5 from J; bases not matched to a gene: 4. The CDR3 contains 14 residues. In germline, CDR1 is MNHNS, CDR2 SASEGT.

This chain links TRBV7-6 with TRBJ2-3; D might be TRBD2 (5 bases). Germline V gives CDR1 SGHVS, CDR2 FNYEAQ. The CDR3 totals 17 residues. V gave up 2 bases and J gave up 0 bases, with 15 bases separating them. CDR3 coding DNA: TGTGCCAGCAGCTTAATAATAAACGGACTTAGCACAGATACGCAGTATTTT. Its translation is CASSLIINGLSTDTQYF.

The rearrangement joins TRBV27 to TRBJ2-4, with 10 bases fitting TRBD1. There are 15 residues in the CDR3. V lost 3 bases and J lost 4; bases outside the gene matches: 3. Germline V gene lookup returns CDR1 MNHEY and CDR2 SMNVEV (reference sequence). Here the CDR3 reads CASSFGQGEKNIQYF. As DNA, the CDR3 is TGTGCCAGCAGTTTCGGACAGGGGGAAAAAAACATTCAGTACTTC.

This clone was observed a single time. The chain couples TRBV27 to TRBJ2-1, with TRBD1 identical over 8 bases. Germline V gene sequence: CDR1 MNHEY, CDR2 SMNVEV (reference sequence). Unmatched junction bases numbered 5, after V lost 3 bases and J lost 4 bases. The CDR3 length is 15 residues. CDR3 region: CASSFPRTGYNEQFF. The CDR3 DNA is TGTGCCAGCAGTTTCCCAAGGACAGGGTACAATGAGCAGTTCTTC.

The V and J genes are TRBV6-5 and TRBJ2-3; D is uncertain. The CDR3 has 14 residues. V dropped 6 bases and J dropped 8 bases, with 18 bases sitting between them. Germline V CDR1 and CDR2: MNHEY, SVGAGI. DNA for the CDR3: TGTGCCAGCAGCCCCCCCTACTCGTTCGTTACGCAGTATTTT. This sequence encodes CASSPPYSFVTQYF.

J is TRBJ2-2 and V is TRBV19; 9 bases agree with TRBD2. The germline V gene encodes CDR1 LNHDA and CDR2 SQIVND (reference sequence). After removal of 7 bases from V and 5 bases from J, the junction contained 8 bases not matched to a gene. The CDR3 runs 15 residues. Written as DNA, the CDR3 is TGTGCCAGTAATACACCCGCGGGGGGGACCGGGGAGCTGTTTTTT. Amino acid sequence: CASNTPAGGTGELFF.

The CDR3 DNA follows: TGCGCCAGCAAGCAGCGGGGGGCCCGGACAGATACGCAGTATTTT. Encoded protein: CASKQRGARTDTQYF. V and J are TRBV5-1 and TRBJ2-3, with 9 bases matching TRBD2. The CDR3 consists of 15 residues. From germline, CDR1 is SGHRS and CDR2 YFSETQ. With V trimmed by 6 bases and J by 3 bases, 8 bases remained unmatched.

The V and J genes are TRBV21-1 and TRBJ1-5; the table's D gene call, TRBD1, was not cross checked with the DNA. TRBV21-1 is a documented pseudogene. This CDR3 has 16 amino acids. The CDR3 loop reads CATPSRDRADNQPQHF. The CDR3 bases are TGTGCCACGCCATCACGAGACAGGGCCGACAATCAGCCCCAGCATTTT.

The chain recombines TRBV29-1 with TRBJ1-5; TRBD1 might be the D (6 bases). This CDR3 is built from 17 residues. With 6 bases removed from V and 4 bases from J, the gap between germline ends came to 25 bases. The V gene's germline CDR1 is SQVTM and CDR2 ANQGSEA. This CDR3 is CSVNPDPGTLRNQPQHF. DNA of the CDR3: TGCAGCGTGAACCCCGACCCCGGGACATTGAGGAATCAGCCCCAGCATTTT.

The CDR3 loop reads CAWSRGQGLSYEQYF. CDR3 bases: TGTGCCTGGAGCCGTGGCCAGGGGCTCTCCTACGAGCAGTACTTC. J is TRBJ2-7 and V is TRBV30, with D maybe TRBD1 (6 bases). Germline CDR1 and CDR2: GTSNPN and SVGIG (reference sequence). This CDR3 spans 15 amino acids. Trimming removed 3 bases at V and 0 bases at J, with 15 bases between.

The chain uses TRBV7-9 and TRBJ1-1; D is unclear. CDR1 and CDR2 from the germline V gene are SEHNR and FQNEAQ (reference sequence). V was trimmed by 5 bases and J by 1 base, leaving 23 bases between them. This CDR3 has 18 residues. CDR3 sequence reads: CASSPRLLGAVANTEAFF. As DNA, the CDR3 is TGTGCCAGCAGCCCCCGTCTGTTGGGTGCGGTAGCGAACACTGAAGCTTTCTTT.